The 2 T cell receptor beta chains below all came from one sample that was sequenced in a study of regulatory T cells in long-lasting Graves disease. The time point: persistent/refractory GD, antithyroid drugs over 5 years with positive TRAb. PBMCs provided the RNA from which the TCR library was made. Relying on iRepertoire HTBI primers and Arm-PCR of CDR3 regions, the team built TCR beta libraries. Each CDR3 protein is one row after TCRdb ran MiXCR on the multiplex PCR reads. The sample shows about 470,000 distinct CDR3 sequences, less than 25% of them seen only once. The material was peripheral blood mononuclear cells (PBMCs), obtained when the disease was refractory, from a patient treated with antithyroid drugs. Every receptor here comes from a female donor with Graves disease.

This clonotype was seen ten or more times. Here the CDR3 DNA reads TGTGCCAGCAGCTATTGGGGGACTGAAGCTTTCTTT. This translates into CASSYWGTEAFF. V is TRBV5-5 and J is TRBJ1-1; weak D call: TRBD1 (5 bases). Looked up from germline, CDR1 is SGHKS and CDR2 is YYEKEE (reference sequence). This CDR3 is built from 12 residues. V was cut by 3 bases and J by 5 bases, with 8 bases left in between.

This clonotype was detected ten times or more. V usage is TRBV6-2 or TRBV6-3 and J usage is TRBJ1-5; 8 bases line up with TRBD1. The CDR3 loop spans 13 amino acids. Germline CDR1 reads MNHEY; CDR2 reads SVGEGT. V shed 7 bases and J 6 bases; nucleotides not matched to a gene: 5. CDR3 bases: TGTGCCAGCATGCAGGGGGCTTCTCAGCCCCAGCATTTT. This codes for CASMQGASQPQHF.